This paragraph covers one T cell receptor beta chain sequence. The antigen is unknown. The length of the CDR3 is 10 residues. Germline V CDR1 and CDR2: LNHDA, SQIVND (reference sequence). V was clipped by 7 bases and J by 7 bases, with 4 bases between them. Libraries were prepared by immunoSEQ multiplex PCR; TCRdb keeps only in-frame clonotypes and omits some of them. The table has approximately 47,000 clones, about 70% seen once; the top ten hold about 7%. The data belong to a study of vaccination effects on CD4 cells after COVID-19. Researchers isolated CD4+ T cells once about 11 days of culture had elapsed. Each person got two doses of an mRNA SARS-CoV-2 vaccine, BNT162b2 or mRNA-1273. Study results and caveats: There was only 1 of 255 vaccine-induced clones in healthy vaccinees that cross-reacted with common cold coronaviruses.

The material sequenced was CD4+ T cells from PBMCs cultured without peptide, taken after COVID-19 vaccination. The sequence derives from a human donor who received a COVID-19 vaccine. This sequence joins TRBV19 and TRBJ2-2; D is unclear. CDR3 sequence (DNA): TGTGCCAGTAATAACGGGGAGCTGTTTTTT. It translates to CASNNGELFF. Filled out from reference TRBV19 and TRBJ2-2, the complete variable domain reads DGGITQSPKYLFRKEGQNVTLSCEQNLNHDAMYWYRQDPGQGLRLIYYSQIVNDFQKGDIAEGYSVSREKKESFPLTVTSAQKNPTAFYLCASNNGELFFGEGSRLTVL.